Listed here is a single T cell receptor beta chain. Its antigen is currently unknown. Here immunoSEQ multiplex PCR was the method, and the copy in TCRdb shows in-frame clones only, minus some. Here the sample spans about 64,000 clones, approximately 95% being singletons. The sample is drawn from a study of brain T cells in children with intractable seizures. Before surgery, patients took at least one anti-epileptic drug. General study findings and limits: Pre-surgery blood may have been undersampled, hiding some clones. Only CDR3 sequence similarity suggested viral specificity, without known HCMV serostatus.

Trimming took 5 bases from V and 6 from J, leaving 7 bases between them. The CDR3 runs 11 residues. Germline values: CDR1 DFQATT, CDR2 SNEGSKA (reference sequence). This TCR was sampled from a boy less than two years old with focal cortical dysplasia and intractable seizures. V gene TRBV20-1 combines with J gene TRBJ2-2; D not certain. Sequences were derived from peripheral blood, sampled at surgery. CDR3 amino acids: CSAPSAGELFF. For the CDR3, the DNA is TGCAGTGCTCCCTCGGCCGGGGAGCTGTTTTTT.